The following is a TCR beta chain sequence with its context. Antigen specificity is unknown. Assay used: immunoSEQ multiplex PCR; TCRdb lists only in-frame clones, some missing. The sample carries approximately 86,000 clones, about 90% recorded once. The sample comes from a study of OX40 agonist ivuxolimab in advanced cancers. Study as a whole: At doses from 0.01 to 10 mg/kg, patients were given intravenous ivuxolimab every 2 weeks. Enrolled patients in dose escalation had cancers that were hepatocellular carcinoma, melanoma, renal cell or head and neck cancer.

Study-level results: CD4+ and CD8+ T cells in blood underwent clonal expansion by week 6 at 0.1 to 3.0 mg/kg.

V lost 4 bases, J lost 5 bases, and 9 bases lay in between. The CDR3 runs to 13 residues. Germline loops: CDR1 MNHNY, CDR2 SVGAGI (reference sequence). The V and J genes are TRBV6-6 and TRBJ2-4; D remains unclear. This TCR was sampled from an adult with an advanced solid tumor such as melanoma, head and neck, liver or kidney cancer. The sequences come from CD4+ or CD8+ T cells sorted from blood, collected in a trial of the OX40 agonist ivuxolimab. The CDR3 coding sequence is TGTGCCAGCAGTTTCCCGGGTGAAAACATTCAGTACTTC. Amino acid sequence: CASSFPGENIQYF.